These T cell receptor beta chains were read from a single sample in a study of response to subunit inactivated influenza vaccine. TCRdb ran MiXCR on the RT-PCR reads and lists one entry per CDR3 protein. The sample records 700,000 to 800,000 distinct CDR3 sequences, under 20% being singletons. The sequencing used PBMCs from blood, collected 5 days after vaccination. The receptors originated from a man aged 50-60 years who received an inactivated influenza vaccine. Each CDR3 is given with its conserved first and last residue. D genes are given only for firm matches. Clone size, where shown, is once, few, many, or a class for clones that have expanded.

d_gene | j_gene | abundance | v_gene | CDR3nt | CDR3aa
NA | TRBJ2-6 | NA | TRBV6-1 | TGTGCCAGCACCACAGCGGGCGGCTTCTGTGGGGCCAACGTCCTGACTTTC | CASTTAGGFCGANVLTF
NA | TRBJ2-3 | NA | TRBV20-1 | TGCAGTGGGGGGGGCCATAGGTGGACAGATACGCAGTATTTT | CSGGGHRWTDTQYF
TRBD2 | TRBJ2-3 | NA | TRBV7-6 | TGTGCCAGCAGCTCCGCCCTAGCGGGAGTGGGAGATACGCAGTATTTT | CASSSALAGVGDTQYF
TRBD2 | TRBJ2-3 | few | TRBV14 | TGTGCCAGCAGCCAACCACGAGGACTAGCTCCCCTCAGCACAGATACGCAGTATTTT | CASSQPRGLAPLSTDTQYF
NA | TRBJ2-5 | few | TRBV30 | TGTGCCTGGAGTAAGCTGACGTTGGCGGGAGAGACCCAGTACTTC | CAWSKLTLAGETQYF
TRBD1 | TRBJ1-5 | NA | TRBV20-1 | TGCAGTGCGAGCCGGGACAGGGACGGGCAGCCCCAGCATTTT | CSASRDRDGQPQHF
NA | TRBJ2-2 | many | TRBV20-1 | TGCAGTGCCACGGGGATTAACACCGGGGAGCTGTTTTTT | CSATGINTGELFF
NA | TRBJ2-2 | NA | TRBV29-1 | TGCAGCGTTGAAGATTGGACCGGGGCCGGGGAGCTGTTTTTT | CSVEDWTGAGELFF
TRBD1 | TRBJ2-7 | NA | TRBV3-1 | TGTGCCAGCAGCCAATCGCAGGGGGTAGGGGCCTACGAGCAGTACTTC | CASSQSQGVGAYEQYF
NA | TRBJ2-1 | few | TRBV24-1 | TGTGCCACCAGTGAGCAGGGATTCTCCTACAATGAGCAGTTCTTC | CATSEQGFSYNEQFF
TRBD2 | TRBJ2-5 | few | TRBV4-3 | TGCGCCAGCAGCTCAGGGACTAGCGGGGCGCAAGAGACCCAGTACTTC | CASSSGTSGAQETQYF
TRBD2 | TRBJ2-1 | few | TRBV20-1 | TGCAGTGCTAGTCGTTTGGGCGGGAGGGCCAGTAATGAGCAGTTCTTC | CSASRLGGRASNEQFF
TRBD2 | TRBJ2-2 | few | TRBV7-2 | TGTGCCAGCAGCTTAGCGGTAGCGGGAGGCAGCACCGGGGAGCTGTTTTTT | CASSLAVAGGSTGELFF
NA | TRBJ2-1 | NA | TRBV20-1 | TGCAGTGCTCTTAAGTTCAATGAGCAGTTCTTC | CSALKFNEQFF
TRBD2 | TRBJ2-1 | NA | TRBV10-3 | TGTGCCATCAGGGGAGCTAGCGGCCCTCAAGTACCGTTCTTC | CAIRGASGPQVPFF
NA | TRBJ2-6 | NA | TRBV7-2 | TGTGCCAGCAGTAAAGGAATGGCTGGGGCCAACGTCCTGACTTTC | CASSKGMAGANVLTF
NA | TRBJ1-2 | NA | TRBV4-2 | TGTGCCAGCAGCCCCCTCCAGGGCAGGACAAGTAACTATGGCTACACCTTC | CASSPLQGRTSNYGYTF
NA | TRBJ2-3 | NA | TRBV9 | TGTGCCAGCAGCGCTGGGACCCCTGATTCGCAGTATTTT | CASSAGTPDSQYF
TRBD2 | TRBJ2-3 | few | TRBV27 | TGTGCCAGCAGTTACGGGCGTAGCGGGAGAGCAGATACGCAGTATTTT | CASSYGRSGRADTQYF
TRBD1 | TRBJ2-2 | many | TRBV6-1 | TGTGCCAGCAGGCTCCCGGAAGGACAGGGAGCGAACACCGGGGAGCTGTTTTTT | CASRLPEGQGANTGELFF
TRBD1 | TRBJ1-2 | few | TRBV5-5 | TGTGCCAGCAGCTTGGACGTCGGCAGGGGGCTGCGCTACACCTTC | CASSLDVGRGLRYTF
TRBD2 | TRBJ2-3 | few | TRBV27 | TGTGCCAGCAGTTTATCTTTCGGGGGGGGCACAGATACGCAGTATTTT | CASSLSFGGGTDTQYF
TRBD2 | TRBJ2-3 | few | TRBV5-1 | TGCGCCAGCAGACCCTCACTAGCGGGGGGGCCAGGCACAGATACGCAGTATTTT | CASRPSLAGGPGTDTQYF
TRBD1 | TRBJ1-2 | NA | TRBV6-1 | TGTGCCAGCAGTGAAATGGTGACAGGGGGCGATGGCTACACCTTC | CASSEMVTGGDGYTF
TRBD1 | TRBJ2-2 | few | TRBV30 | TGTGCCTTTACAGGGGTTAGGCACACCGGGGAGCTGTTTTTT | CAFTGVRHTGELFF
NA | TRBJ2-7 | many | TRBV4-3 | TGCGCCAGCAGCCAAGATAGGGCCAAAGGCTACGAGCAGTACTTC | CASSQDRAKGYEQYF
TRBD2 | TRBJ2-1 | NA | TRBV4-3 | TGCGCCAGCAGCCAAGCGCCTAGCGGGGGATACAATGAGCAGTTCTTC | CASSQAPSGGYNEQFF
TRBD2 | TRBJ2-7 | few | TRBV11-1 | TGTGCCAGCAGCTTAGCCCCCGCGGCTAGCGGGAAAACCTACGAGCAGTACTTC | CASSLAPAASGKTYEQYF
NA | TRBJ2-5 | NA | TRBV10-3 | TGTGCCATCAGTCCCGATCCGGGACATAAAGAGACCCAGTACTTC | CAISPDPGHKETQYF
NA | TRBJ2-7 | NA | TRBV2 | TGTGCCAGCAAGGACTCAAGCTCCTACGAGCAGTACTTC | CASKDSSSYEQYF
NA | TRBJ2-4 | NA | TRBV11-2 | TGTGCCAGCAGCTTAGAAGGCGGAACCCTTATAGCCAAAAACATTCAGTACTTC | CASSLEGGTLIAKNIQYF
NA | TRBJ2-2 | NA | TRBV4-3 | TGCGCCAGCAGCCACCCACAGGGATTGGACACCGGGGAGCTGTTTTTT | CASSHPQGLDTGELFF
NA | TRBJ2-3 | NA | TRBV7-2 | TGTGCCAGCAGCTTAGTAGGCCTGTCTGGAGATACGCAGTATTTT | CASSLVGLSGDTQYF
NA | TRBJ2-3 | few | TRBV20-1 | TGCAGTGCTAGCGGCGTTGCAGATACGCAGTATTTT | CSASGVADTQYF
TRBD2 | TRBJ2-7 | few | TRBV4-2 | TGTGCCAGCAGCCGGCAACTAGCGGGGGGCTCCTACGAGCAGTACTTC | CASSRQLAGGSYEQYF
NA | TRBJ2-3 | NA | TRBV10-3 | TGTGCCATCAGAGGGACGGTCAGCACAGATACGCAGTATTTT | CAIRGTVSTDTQYF
TRBD2 | TRBJ2-1 | few | TRBV6-4 | TGTGCCAGCCGTAGCGGGAGTGGTAATGAGCAGTTCTTC | CASRSGSGNEQFF
TRBD1 | TRBJ2-5 | few | TRBV7-2 | TGTGCCAGCAGCATCACAGGGGCACCGGAGACCCAGTACTTC | CASSITGAPETQYF
NA | TRBJ2-5 | few | TRBV19 | TGTGCCAGTAGTATGACGAACCGACGGGGGGAGACCCAGTACTTC | CASSMTNRRGETQYF
NA | TRBJ1-2 | few | TRBV6-2/TRBV6-3 | TGTGCCAGCAGCCAGGGACGGATAACCTTCTATGGCTACACCTTC | CASSQGRITFYGYTF